This TCR beta chain was identified in a study of cytomegalovirus exposure and HLA in healthy donors. Study-wide results and caveats: In vitro experiments confirmed that three CMV-associated chains were specific for CMV antigens.

Libraries were prepared by immunoSEQ multiplex PCR; TCRdb keeps only in-frame clonotypes and omits some of them. Of under 95,000 clones in the sample, approximately 95% were seen once. Comments on this clone: Its matching antigen is unknown.

This TCR derives from a woman aged 18-30 years in good health and CMV-seronegative. The sequenced sample consisted of PBMCs.

The CDR3, as DNA: TGTGCCAGCAGGGATCCCCAACAGGTGACTGTAAGCAATCAGCCCCAGCATTTT. Its protein is CASRDPQQVTVSNQPQHF. The chain couples TRBV2 to TRBJ1-5, with D possibly matching TRBD1 (5 bases). Germline V lookup: CDR1 SNHLY, CDR2 FYNNEI. The CDR3 runs to 18 residues. V was shortened by 6 bases and J by 1 base, with 22 bases between the two germline ends.